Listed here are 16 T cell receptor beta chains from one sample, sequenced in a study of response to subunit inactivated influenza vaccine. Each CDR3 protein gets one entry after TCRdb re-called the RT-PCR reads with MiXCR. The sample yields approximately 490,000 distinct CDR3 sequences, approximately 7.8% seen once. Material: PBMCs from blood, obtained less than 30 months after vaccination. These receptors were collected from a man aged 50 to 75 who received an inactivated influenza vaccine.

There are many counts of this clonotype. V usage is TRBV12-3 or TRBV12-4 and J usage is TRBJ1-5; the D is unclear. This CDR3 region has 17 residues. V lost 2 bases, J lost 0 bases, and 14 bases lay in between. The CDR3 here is CASSLMTGYRSNQPQHF. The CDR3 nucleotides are TGTGCCAGCAGTTTAATGACGGGTTACCGTAGCAATCAGCCCCAGCATTTT.

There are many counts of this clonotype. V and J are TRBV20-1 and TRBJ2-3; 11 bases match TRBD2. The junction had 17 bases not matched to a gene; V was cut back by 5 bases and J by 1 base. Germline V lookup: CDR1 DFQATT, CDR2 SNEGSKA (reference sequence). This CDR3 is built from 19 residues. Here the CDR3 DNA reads TGCAGTGCTTATCTACCCGGACTAGCGGGCCGGTCTGGCACAGATACGCAGTATTTT. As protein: CSAYLPGLAGRSGTDTQYF.

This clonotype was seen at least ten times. The DNA for the CDR3 is TGCGCCAGCAGTGAGTTCAGGGGGCGGACTAACTATGGCTACACCTTC. Translation: CASSEFRGRTNYGYTF. The chain has TRBV10-2 and TRBJ1-2; TRBD1 agrees at 8 bases. Germline lookup yields CDR1 WSHSY and CDR2 SAAADI. The CDR3 length is 16 residues. Trimming at V came to 1 base and at J to 0 bases, leaving 4 bases not matched to a gene.

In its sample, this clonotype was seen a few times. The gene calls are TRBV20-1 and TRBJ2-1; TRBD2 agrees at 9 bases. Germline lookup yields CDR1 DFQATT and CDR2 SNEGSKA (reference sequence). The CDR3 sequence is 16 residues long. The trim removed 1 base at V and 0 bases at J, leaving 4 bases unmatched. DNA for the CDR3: TGCAGTGCTAGAGGGAGTAGCGGGGGCTCCTACAATGAGCAGTTCTTC. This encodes CSARGSSGGSYNEQFF.

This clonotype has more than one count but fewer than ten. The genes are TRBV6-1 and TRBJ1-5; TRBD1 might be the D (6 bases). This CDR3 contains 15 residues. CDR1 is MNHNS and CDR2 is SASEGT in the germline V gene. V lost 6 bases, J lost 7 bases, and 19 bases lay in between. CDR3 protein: CASSLEQGFGQPQHF. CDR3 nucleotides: TGTGCCAGCAGCCTGGAACAGGGCTTCGGGCAGCCCCAGCATTTT.

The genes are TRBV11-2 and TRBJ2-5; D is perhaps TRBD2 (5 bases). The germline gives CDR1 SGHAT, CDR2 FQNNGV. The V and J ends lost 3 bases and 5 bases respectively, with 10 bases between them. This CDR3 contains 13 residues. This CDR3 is CASSFGMRETQYF. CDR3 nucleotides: TGTGCCAGCAGCTTCGGGATGAGGGAGACCCAGTACTTC.

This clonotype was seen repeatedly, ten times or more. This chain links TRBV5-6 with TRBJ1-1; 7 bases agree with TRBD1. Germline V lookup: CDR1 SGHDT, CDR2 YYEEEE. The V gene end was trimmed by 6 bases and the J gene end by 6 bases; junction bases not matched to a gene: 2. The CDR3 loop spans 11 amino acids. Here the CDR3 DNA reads TGTGCCAGCAACCAGGGGGCTGAAGCTTTCTTT. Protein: CASNQGAEAFF.

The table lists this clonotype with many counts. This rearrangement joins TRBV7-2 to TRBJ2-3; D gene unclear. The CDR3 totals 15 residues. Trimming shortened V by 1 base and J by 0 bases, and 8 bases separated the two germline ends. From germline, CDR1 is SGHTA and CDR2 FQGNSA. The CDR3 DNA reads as TGTGCCAGCAGCTTAGTTTCCTATAGCACAGATACGCAGTATTTT. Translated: CASSLVSYSTDTQYF.

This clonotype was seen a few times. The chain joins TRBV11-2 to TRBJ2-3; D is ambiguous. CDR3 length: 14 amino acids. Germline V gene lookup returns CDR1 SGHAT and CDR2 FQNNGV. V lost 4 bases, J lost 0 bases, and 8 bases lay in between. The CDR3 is CASSSILSTDTQYF. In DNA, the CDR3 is TGTGCCAGCAGCTCCATATTAAGCACAGATACGCAGTATTTT.

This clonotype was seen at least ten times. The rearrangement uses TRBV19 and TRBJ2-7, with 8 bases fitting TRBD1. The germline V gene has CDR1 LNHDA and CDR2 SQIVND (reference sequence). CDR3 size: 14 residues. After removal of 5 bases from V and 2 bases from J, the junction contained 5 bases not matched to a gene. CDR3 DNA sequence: TGTGCCAGTAGTTGGACAGGGTTAACCTACGAGCAGTACTTC. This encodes CASSWTGLTYEQYF.

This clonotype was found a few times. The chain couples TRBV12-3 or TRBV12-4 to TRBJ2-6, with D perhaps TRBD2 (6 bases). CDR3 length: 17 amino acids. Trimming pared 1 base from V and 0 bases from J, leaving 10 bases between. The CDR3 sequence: CASSLGGVHSGANVLTF. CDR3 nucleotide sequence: TGTGCCAGCAGTTTAGGGGGGGTCCACTCTGGGGCCAACGTCCTGACTTTC.

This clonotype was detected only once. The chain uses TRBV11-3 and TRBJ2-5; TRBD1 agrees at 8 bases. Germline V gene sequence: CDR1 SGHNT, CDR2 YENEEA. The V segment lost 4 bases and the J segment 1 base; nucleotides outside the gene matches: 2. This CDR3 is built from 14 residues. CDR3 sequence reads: CASSYQGAQETQYF. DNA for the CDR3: TGTGCCAGCAGCTACCAGGGGGCCCAAGAGACCCAGTACTTC. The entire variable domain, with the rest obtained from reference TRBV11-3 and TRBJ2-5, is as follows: EAGVVQSPRYKIIEKKQPVAFWCNPISGHNTLYWYLQNLGQGPELLIRYENEEAVDDSQLPKDRFSAERLKGVDSTLKIQPAELGDSAVYLCASSYQGAQETQYFGPGTRLLVL.

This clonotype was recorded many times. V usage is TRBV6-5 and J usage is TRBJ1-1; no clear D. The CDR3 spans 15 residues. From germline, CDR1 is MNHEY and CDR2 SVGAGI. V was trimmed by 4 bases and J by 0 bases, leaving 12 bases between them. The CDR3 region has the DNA TGTGCCAGCAGTTTCCTCGGGGTCCTGAACACTGAAGCTTTCTTT. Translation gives CASSFLGVLNTEAFF.

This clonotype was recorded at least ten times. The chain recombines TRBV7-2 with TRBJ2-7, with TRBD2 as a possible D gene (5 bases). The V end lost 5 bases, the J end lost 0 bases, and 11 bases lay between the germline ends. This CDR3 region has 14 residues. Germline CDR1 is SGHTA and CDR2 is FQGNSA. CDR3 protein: CASSPAGSSYEQYF. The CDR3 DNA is TGTGCCAGCAGCCCCGCTGGGAGCTCCTACGAGCAGTACTTC.

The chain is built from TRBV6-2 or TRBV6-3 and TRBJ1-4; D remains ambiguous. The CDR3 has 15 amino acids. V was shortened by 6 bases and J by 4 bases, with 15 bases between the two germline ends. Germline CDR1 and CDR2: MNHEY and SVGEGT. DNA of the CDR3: TGTGCCAGCAGAGACGGAAACGTAGTTAATGAAAAACTGTTTTTT. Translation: CASRDGNVVNEKLFF.

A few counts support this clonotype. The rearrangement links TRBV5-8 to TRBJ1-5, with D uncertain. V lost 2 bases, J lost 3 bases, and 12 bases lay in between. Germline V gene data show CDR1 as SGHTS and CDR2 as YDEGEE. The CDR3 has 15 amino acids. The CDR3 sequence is CASSFYTSTNQPQHF. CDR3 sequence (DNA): TGTGCCAGCAGCTTTTACACCTCTACCAATCAGCCCCAGCATTTT.